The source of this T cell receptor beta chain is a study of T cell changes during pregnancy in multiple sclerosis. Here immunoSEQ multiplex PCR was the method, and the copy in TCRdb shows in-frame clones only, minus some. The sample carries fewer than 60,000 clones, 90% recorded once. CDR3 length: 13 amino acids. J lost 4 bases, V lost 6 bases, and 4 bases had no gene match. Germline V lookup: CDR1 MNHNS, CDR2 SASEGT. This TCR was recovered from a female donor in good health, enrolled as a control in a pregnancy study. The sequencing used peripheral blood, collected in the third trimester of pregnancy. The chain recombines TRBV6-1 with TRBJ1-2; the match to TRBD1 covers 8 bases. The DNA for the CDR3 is TGTGCCAGCAGAAACAGGGGGGTCTATGGCTACACCTTC. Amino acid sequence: CASRNRGVYGYTF.